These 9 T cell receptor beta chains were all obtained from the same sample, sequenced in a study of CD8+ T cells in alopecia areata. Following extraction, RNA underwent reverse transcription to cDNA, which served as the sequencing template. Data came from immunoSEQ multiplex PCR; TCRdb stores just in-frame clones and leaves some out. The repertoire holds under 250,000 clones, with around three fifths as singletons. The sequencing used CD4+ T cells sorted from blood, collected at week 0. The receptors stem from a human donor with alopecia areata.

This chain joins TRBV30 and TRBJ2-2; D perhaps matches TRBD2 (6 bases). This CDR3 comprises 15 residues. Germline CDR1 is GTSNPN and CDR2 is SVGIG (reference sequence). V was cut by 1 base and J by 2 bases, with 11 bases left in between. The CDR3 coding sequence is TGTGCCTGGAGTGACCCGGGACTTAACACCGGGGAGCTGTTTTTT. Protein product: CAWSDPGLNTGELFF.

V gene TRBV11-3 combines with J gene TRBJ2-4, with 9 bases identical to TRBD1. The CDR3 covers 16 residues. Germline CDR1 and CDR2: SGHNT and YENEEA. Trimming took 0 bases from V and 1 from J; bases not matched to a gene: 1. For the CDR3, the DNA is TGTGCCAGCAGCTTAGAAGGGACAGGGGCCAAAAACATTCAGTACTTC. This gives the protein CASSLEGTGAKNIQYF.

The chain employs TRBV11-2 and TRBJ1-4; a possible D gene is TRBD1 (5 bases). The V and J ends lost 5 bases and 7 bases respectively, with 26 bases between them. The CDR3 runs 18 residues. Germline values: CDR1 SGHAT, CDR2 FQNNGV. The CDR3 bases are TGTGCCAGCAGCCCTATTAAAAACAGGACACCCCGGCGTGAAAAACTGTTTTTT. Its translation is CASSPIKNRTPRREKLFF.

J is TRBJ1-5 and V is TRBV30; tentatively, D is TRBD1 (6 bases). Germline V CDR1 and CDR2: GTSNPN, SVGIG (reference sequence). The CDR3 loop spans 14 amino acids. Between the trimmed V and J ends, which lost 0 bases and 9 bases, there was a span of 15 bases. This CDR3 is CAWSVAGAGGPQHF. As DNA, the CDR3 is TGTGCCTGGAGTGTAGCGGGGGCTGGGGGGCCCCAGCATTTT.

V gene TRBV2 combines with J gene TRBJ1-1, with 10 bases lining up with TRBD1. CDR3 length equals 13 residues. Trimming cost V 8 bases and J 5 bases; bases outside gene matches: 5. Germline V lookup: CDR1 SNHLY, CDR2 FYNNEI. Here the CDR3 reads CASPGQGGTEAFF. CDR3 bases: TGTGCCAGCCCCGGACAGGGGGGGACTGAAGCTTTCTTT.

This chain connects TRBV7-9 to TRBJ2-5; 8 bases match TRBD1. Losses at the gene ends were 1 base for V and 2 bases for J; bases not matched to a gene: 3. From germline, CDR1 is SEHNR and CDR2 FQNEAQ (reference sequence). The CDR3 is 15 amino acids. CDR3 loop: CASSLDGTGQETQYF. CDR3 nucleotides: TGTGCCAGCAGCTTAGATGGGACAGGACAAGAGACCCAGTACTTC.

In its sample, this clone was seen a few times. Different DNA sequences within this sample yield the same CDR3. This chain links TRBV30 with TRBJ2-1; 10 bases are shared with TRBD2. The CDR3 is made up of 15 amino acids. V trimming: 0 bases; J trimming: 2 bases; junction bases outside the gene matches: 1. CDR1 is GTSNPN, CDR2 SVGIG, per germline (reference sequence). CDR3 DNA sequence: TGTGCCTGGAGTGTCCTAGCGGGGGCCTACAATGAGCAGTTCTTC. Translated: CAWSVLAGAYNEQFF.

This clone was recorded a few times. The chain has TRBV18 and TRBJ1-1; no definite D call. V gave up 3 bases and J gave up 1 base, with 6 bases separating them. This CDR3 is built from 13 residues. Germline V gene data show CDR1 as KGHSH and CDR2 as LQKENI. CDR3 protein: CASSPDGNTEAFF. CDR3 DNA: TGTGCCAGCTCACCCGACGGGAACACTGAAGCTTTCTTT.

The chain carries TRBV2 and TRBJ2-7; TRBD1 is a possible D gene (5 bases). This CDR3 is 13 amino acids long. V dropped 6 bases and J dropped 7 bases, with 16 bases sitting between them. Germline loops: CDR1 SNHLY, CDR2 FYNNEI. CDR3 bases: TGTGCCAGCAGACCCGACATACGGACAGAGCAGTACTTC. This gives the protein CASRPDIRTEQYF.